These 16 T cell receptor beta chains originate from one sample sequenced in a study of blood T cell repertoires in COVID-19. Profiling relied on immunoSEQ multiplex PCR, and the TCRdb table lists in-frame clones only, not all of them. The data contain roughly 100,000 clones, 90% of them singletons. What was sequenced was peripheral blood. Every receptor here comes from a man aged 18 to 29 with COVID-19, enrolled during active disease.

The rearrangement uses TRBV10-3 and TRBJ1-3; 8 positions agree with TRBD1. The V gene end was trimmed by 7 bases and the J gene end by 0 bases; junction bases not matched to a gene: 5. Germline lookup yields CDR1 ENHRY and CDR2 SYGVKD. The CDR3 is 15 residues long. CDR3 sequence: CAITDRDISGNTIYF. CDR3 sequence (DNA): TGTGCCATCACGGACAGGGACATCTCTGGAAACACCATATATTTT.

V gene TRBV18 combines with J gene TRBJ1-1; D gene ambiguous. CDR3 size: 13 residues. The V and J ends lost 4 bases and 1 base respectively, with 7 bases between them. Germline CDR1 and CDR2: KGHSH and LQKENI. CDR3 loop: CASSQNRNTEAFF. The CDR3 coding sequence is TGTGCCAGCTCACAAAACAGGAACACTGAAGCTTTCTTT.

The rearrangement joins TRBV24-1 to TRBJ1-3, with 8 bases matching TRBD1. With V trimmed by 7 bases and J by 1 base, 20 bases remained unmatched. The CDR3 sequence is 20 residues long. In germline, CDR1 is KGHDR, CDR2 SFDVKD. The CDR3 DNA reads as TGTGCCACCAGAAGACTATCCGACAGGGGCCTCGGGAGGTCTGGAAACACCATATATTTT. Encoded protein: CATRRLSDRGLGRSGNTIYF.

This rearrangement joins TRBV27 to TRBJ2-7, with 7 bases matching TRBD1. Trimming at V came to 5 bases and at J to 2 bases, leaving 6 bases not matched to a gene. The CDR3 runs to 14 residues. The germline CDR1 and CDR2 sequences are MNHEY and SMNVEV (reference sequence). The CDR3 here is CASSPYTGAYEQYF. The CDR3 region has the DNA TGTGCCAGCAGTCCATATACAGGGGCCTACGAGCAGTACTTC.

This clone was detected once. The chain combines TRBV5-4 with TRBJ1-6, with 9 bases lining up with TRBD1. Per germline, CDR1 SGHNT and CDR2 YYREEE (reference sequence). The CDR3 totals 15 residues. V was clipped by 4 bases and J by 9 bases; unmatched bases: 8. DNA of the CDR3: TGTGCCAGCAGCGGAGGGAGGACAGGGGTTTCACCCCTCCACTTT. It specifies CASSGGRTGVSPLHF.

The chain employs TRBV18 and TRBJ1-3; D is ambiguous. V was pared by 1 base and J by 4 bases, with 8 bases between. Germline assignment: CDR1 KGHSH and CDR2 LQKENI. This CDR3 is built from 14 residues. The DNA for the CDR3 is TGTGCCAGCTCACCACGGCAGACAGGAAACACCATATATTTT. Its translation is CASSPRQTGNTIYF.

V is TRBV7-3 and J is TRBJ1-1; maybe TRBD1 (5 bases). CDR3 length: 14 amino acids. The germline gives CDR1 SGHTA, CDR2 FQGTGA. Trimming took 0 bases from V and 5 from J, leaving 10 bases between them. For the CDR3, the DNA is TGTGCCAGCAGCTTAACGGGAGGGGCTACTGAAGCTTTCTTT. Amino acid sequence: CASSLTGGATEAFF.

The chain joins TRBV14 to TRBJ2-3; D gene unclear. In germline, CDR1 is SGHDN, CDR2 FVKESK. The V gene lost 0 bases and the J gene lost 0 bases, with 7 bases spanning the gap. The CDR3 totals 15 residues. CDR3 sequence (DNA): TGTGCCAGCAGCCAAGAAGGAGTTAGCACAGATACGCAGTATTTT. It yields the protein CASSQEGVSTDTQYF. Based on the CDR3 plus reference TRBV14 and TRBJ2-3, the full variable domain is EAGVTQFPSHSVIEKGQTVTLRCDPISGHDNLYWYRRVMGKEIKFLLHFVKESKQDESGMPNNRFLAERTGGTYSTLKVQPAELEDSGVYFCASSQEGVSTDTQYFGPGTRLTVL.

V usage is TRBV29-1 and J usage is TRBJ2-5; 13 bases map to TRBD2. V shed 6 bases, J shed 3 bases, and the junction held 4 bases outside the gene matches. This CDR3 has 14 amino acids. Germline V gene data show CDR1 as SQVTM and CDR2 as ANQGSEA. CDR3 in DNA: TGCAGCGTCCTACTAGCGGGAGGGAAAGAGACCCAGTACTTC. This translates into CSVLLAGGKETQYF.

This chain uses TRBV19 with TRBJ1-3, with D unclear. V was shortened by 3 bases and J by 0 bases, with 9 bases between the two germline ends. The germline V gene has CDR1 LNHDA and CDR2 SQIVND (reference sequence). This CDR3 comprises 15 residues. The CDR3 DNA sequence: TGTGCCAGTAGTATGGGCGGGGACTCTGGAAACACCATATATTTT. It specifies CASSMGGDSGNTIYF.

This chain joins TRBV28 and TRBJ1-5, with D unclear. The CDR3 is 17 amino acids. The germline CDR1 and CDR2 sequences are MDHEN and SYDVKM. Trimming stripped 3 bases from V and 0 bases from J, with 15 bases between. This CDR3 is CASSFPGLAYSNQPQHF. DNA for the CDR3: TGTGCCAGCAGTTTTCCGGGGTTGGCGTATAGCAATCAGCCCCAGCATTTT.

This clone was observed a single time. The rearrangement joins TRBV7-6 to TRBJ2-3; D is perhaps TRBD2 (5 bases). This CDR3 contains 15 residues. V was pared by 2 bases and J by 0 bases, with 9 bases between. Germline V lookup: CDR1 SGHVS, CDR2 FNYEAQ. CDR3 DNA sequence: TGTGCCAGCAGCTTAATGAGCGGAAGCACAGATACGCAGTATTTT. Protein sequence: CASSLMSGSTDTQYF.

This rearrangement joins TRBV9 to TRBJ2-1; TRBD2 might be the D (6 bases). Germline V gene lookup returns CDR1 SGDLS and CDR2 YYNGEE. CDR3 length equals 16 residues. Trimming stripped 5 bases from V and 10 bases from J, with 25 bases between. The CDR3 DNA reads TGTGCCAGCAGACCAACGGGGGACCTAGCAGAAGGCGAGCAGTTCTTC. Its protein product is CASRPTGDLAEGEQFF.

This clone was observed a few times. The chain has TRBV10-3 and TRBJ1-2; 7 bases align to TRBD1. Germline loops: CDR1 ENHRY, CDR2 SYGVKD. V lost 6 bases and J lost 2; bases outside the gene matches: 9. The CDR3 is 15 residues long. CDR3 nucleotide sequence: TGTGCCATCAGCCAGGGACAGACGATAAACTATGGCTACACCTTC. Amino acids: CAISQGQTINYGYTF.

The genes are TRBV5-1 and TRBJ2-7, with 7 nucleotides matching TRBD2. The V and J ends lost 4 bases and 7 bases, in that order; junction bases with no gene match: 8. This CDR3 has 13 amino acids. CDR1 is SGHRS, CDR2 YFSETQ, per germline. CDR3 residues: CASSRSGEGEQYF. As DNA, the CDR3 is TGCGCCAGCAGCCGAAGCGGGGAGGGGGAGCAGTACTTC. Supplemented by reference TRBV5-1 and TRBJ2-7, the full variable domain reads KAGVTQTPRYLIKTRGQQVTLSCSPISGHRSVSWYQQTPGQGLQFLFEYFSETQRNKGNFPGRFSGRQFSNSRSEMNVSTLELGDSALYLCASSRSGEGEQYFGPGTRLTVT.

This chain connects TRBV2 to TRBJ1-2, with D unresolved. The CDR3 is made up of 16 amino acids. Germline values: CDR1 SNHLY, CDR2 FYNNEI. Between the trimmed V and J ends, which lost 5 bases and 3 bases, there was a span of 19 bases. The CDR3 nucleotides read TGTGCCAGCAGTTACACCCTTCGTAACACCCACTATGGCTACACCTTC. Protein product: CASSYTLRNTHYGYTF. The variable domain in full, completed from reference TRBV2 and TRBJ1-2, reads EPEVTQTPSHQVTQMGQEVILRCVPISNHLYFYWYRQILGQKVEFLVSFYNNEISEKSEIFDDQFSVERPDGSNFTLKIRSTKLEDSAMYFCASSYTLRNTHYGYTFGSGTRLTVV.